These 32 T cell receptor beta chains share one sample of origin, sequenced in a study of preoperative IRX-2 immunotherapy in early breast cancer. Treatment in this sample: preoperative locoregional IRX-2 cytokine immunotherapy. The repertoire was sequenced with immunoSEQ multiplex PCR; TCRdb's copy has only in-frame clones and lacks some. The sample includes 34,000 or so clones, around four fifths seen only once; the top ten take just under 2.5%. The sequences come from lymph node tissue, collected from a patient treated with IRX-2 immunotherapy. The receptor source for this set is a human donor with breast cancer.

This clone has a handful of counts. CDR3 region: CASTAFGRMNTEAFF. CDR3 bases: TGTGCCAGTACTGCTTTTGGACGGATGAACACTGAAGCTTTCTTT. This chain links TRBV6-8 with TRBJ1-1; D gene unclear. The CDR3 length is 15 residues. Trimming cost V 9 bases and J 0 bases, with 17 bases left between them. Germline V gene sequence: CDR1 MNHGY, CDR2 SAAAGT.

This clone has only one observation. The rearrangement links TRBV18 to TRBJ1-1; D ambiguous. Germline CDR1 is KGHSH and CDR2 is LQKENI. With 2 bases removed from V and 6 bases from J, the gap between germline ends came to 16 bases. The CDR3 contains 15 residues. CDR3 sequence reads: CASSPSRAGIAEAFF. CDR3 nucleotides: TGTGCCAGCTCACCATCGCGGGCGGGGATTGCTGAAGCTTTCTTT.

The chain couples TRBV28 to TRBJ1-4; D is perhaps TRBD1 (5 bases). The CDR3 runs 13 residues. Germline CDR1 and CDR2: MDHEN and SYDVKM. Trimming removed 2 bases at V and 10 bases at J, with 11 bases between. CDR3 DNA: TGTGCCAGCAGTTTACAGGGTATGGGAAAACTGTTTTTT. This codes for CASSLQGMGKLFF. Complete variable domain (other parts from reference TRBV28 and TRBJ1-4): DVKVTQSSRYLVKRTGEKVFLECVQDMDHENMFWYRQDPGLGLRLIYFSYDVKMKEKGDIPEGYSVSREKKERFSLILESASTNQTSMYLCASSLQGMGKLFFGSGTQLSVL.

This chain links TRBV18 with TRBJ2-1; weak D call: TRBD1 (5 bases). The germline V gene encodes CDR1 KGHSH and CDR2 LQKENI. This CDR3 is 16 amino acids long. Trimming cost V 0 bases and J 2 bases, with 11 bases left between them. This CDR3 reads CASSPPWGLTYNEQFF. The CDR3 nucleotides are TGTGCCAGCTCACCACCATGGGGCTTGACCTACAATGAGCAGTTCTTC. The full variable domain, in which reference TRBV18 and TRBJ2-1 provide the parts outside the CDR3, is NAGVMQNPRHLVRRRGQEARLRCSPMKGHSHVYWYRQLPEEGLKFMVYLQKENIIDESGMPKERFSAEFPKEGPSILRIQQVVRGDSAAYFCASSPPWGLTYNEQFFGPGTRLTVL.

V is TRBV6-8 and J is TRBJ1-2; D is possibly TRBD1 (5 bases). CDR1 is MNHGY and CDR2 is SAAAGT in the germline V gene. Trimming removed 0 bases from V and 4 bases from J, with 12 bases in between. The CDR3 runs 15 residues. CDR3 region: CASSYSHRGGYGYTF. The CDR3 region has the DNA TGTGCCAGCAGTTACTCGCATCGGGGCGGCTATGGCTACACCTTC.

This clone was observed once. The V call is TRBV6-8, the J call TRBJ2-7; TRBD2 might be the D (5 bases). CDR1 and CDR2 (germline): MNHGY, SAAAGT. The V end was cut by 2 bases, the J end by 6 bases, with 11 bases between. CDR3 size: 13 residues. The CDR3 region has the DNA TGTGCCAGCAGTTACCGCACTAGTACCGAGCAGTACTTC. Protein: CASSYRTSTEQYF.

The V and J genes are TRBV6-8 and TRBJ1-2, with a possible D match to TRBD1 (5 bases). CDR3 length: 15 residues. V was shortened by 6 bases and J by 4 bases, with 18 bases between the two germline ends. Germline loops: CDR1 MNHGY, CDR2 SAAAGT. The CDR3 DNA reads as TGTGCCAGCAGAAAGGGGATTGGGCTCCGCTATGGCTACACCTTC. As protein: CASRKGIGLRYGYTF.

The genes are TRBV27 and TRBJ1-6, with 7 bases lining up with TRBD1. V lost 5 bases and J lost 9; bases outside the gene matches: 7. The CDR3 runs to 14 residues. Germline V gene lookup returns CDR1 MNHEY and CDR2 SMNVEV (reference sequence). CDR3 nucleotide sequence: TGTGCCAGCAGTCTCCACAGGGGTGGTTCACCCCTCCACTTT. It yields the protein CASSLHRGGSPLHF.

CDR3 region: CASSYGGQPQHF. DNA for the CDR3: TGTGCCAGCAGTTATGGTGGGCAGCCCCAGCATTTT. This chain joins TRBV6-8 and TRBJ1-5; D remains ambiguous. The CDR3 is made up of 12 amino acids. CDR1 is MNHGY and CDR2 is SAAAGT in the germline V gene. The V end lost 3 bases, the J end lost 7 bases, and 7 bases lay between the germline ends.

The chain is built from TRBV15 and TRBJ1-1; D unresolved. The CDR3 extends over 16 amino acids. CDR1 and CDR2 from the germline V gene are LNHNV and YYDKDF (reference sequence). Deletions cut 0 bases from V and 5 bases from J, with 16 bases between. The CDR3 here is CATSRDPRSAGTEAFF. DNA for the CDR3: TGTGCCACCAGCAGAGACCCCAGGTCTGCGGGGACTGAAGCTTTCTTT.

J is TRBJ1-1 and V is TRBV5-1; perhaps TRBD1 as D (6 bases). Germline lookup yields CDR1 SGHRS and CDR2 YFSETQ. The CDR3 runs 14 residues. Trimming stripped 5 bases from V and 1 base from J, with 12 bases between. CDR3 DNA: TGCGCCAGCAGGACAGGCGGGGAGAACACTGAAGCTTTCTTT. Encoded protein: CASRTGGENTEAFF.

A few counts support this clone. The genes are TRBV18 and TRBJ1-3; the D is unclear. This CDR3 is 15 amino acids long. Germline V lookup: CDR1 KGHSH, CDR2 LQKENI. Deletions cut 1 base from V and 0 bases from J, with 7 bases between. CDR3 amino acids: CASSPQYLSGNTIYF. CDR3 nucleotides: TGTGCCAGCTCACCACAGTACCTCTCTGGAAACACCATATATTTT. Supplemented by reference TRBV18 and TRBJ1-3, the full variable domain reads NAGVMQNPRHLVRRRGQEARLRCSPMKGHSHVYWYRQLPEEGLKFMVYLQKENIIDESGMPKERFSAEFPKEGPSILRIQQVVRGDSAAYFCASSPQYLSGNTIYFGEGSWLTVV.

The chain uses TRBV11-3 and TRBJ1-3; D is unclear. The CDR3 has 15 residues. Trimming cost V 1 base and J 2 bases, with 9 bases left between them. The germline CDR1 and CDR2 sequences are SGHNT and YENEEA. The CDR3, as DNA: TGTGCCAGCAGCTTAGTTATCAACCCTGGAAACACCATATATTTT. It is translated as CASSLVINPGNTIYF.

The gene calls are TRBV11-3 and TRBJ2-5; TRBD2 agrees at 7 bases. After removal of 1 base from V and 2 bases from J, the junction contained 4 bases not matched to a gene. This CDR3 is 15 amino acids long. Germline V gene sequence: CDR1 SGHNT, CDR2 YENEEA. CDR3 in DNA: TGTGCCAGCAGCTTAGTTCGCGGGGGACAAGAGACCCAGTACTTC. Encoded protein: CASSLVRGGQETQYF.

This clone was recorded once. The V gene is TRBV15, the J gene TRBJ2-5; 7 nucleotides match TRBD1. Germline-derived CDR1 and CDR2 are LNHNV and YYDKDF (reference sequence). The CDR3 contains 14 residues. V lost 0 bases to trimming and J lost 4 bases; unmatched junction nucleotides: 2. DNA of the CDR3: TGTGCCACCAGCAGAGAACACAGGGGAGAGACCCAGTACTTC. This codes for CATSREHRGETQYF.

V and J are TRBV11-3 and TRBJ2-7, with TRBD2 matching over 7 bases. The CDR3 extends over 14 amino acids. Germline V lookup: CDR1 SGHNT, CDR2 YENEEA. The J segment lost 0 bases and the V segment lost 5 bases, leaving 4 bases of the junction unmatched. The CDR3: CASSIGGSSYEQYF. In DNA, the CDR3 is TGTGCCAGCAGCATCGGGGGGAGCTCCTACGAGCAGTACTTC. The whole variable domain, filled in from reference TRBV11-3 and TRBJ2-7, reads EAGVVQSPRYKIIEKKQPVAFWCNPISGHNTLYWYLQNLGQGPELLIRYENEEAVDDSQLPKDRFSAERLKGVDSTLKIQPAELGDSAVYLCASSIGGSSYEQYFGPGTRLTVT.

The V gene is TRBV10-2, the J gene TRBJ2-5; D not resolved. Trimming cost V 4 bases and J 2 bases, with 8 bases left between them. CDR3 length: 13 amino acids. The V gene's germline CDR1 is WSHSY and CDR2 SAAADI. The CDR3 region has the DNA TGCGCCAGCAGTGTGGGCAGTCAAGAGACCCAGTACTTC. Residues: CASSVGSQETQYF.

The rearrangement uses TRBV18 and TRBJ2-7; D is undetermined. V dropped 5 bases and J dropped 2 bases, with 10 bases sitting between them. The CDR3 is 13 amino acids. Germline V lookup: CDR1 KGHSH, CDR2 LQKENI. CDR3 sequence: CASSGDNAYEQYF. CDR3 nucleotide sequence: TGTGCCAGCTCAGGGGATAATGCCTACGAGCAGTACTTC.

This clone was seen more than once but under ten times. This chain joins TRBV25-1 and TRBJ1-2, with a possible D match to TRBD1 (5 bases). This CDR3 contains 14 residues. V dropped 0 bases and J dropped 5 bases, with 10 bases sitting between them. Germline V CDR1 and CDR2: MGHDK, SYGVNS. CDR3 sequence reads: CASSEYQGLYGYTF. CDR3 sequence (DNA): TGTGCCAGCAGTGAATATCAGGGCTTGTATGGCTACACCTTC.

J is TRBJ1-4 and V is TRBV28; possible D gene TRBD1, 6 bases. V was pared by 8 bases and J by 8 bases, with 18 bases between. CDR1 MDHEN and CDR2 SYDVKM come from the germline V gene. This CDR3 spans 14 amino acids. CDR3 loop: CASAEGGQEEKLFF. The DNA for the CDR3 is TGTGCCAGCGCCGAGGGGGGGCAGGAGGAAAAACTGTTTTTT. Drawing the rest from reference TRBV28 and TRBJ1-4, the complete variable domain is DVKVTQSSRYLVKRTGEKVFLECVQDMDHENMFWYRQDPGLGLRLIYFSYDVKMKEKGDIPEGYSVSREKKERFSLILESASTNQTSMYLCASAEGGQEEKLFFGSGTQLSVL.

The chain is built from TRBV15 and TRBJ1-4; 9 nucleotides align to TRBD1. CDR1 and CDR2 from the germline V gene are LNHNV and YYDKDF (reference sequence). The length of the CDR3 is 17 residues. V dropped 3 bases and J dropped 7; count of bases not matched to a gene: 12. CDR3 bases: TGTGCCACCAGCAGGGGGTTACCGGGACAGGGCAGTGAAAAACTGTTTTTT. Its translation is CATSRGLPGQGSEKLFF.

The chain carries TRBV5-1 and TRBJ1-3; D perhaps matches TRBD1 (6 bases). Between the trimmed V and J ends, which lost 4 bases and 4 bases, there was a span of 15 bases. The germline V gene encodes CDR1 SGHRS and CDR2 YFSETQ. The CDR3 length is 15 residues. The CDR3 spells CASSSLGGGGNTIYF. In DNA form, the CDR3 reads TGCGCCAGCAGCAGCCTAGGGGGAGGCGGAAACACCATATATTTT.

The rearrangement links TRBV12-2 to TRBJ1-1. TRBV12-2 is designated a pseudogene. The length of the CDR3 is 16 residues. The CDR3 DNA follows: TGTGCAAGTCGCTTGGGCGGGCCCCGCCTAGGCACTGAAGCTTTCTTT. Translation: CASRLGGPRLGTEAFF.

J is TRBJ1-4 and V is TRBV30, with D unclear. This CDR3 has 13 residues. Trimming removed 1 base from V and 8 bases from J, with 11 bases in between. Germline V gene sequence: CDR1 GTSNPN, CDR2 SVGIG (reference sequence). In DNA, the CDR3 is TGTGCCTGGAGTGCGGACTTGGGGGAAAAACTGTTTTTT. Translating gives CAWSADLGEKLFF.

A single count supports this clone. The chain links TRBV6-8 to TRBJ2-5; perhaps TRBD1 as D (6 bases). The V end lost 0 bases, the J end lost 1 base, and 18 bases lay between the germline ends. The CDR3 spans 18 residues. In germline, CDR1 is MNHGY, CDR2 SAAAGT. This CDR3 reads CASSYSISGDLIQETQYF. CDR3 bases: TGTGCCAGCAGTTACTCGATCTCAGGGGATTTGATCCAAGAGACCCAGTACTTC.

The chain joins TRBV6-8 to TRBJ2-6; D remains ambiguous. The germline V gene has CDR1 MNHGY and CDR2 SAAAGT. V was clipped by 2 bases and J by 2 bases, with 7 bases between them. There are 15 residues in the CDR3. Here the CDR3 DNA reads TGTGCCAGCAGTTACCCGACTCCTGGGGCCAACGTCCTGACTTTC. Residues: CASSYPTPGANVLTF.

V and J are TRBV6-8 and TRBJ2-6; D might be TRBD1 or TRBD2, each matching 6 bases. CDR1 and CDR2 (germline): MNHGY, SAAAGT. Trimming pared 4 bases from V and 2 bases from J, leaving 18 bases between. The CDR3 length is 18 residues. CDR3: CASSLRVGGLTGANVLTF. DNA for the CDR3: TGTGCCAGCAGTTTACGAGTAGGGGGACTCACTGGGGCCAACGTCCTGACTTTC.

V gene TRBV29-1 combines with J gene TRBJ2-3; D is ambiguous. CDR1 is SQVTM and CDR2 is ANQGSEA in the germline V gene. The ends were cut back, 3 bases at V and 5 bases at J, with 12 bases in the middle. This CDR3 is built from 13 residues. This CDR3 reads CSVDLTPGDTQYF. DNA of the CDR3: TGCAGCGTTGATCTTACCCCCGGAGATACGCAGTATTTT.

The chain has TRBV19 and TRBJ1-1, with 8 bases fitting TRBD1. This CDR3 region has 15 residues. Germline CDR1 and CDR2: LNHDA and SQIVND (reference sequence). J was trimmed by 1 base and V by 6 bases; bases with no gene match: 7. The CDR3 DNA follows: TGTGCCAGTAGGAGACAGGGGCGAAAGAACACTGAAGCTTTCTTT. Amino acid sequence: CASRRQGRKNTEAFF.

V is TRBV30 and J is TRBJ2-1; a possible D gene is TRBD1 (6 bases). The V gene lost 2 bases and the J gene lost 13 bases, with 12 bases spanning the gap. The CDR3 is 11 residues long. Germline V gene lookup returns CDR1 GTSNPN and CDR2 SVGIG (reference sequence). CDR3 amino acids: CAWSPGVFQFF. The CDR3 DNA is TGTGCCTGGAGTCCAGGGGTGTTCCAGTTCTTC. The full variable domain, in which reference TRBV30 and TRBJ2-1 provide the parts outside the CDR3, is SQTIHQWPATLVQPVGSPLSLECTVEGTSNPNLYWYRQAAGRGLQLLFYSVGIGQISSEVPQNLSASRPQDRQFILSSKKLLLSDSGFYLCAWSPGVFQFFGPGTRLTVL.

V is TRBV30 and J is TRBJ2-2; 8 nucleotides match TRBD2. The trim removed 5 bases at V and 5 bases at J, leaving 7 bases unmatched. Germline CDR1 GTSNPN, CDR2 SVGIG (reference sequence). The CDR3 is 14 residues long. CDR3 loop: CAWGGLVGTGELFF. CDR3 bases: TGTGCCTGGGGGGGACTAGTGGGAACCGGGGAGCTGTTTTTT.

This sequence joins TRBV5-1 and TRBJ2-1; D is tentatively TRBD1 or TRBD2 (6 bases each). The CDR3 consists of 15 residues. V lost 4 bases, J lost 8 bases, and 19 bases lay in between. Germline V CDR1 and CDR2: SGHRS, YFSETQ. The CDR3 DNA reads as TGCGCCAGCAGCCAAGAGACTAGGGGGTCGGATGAGCAGTTCTTC. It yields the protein CASSQETRGSDEQFF.